This T cell receptor beta chain was captured by sequencing in a study of T-cell reconstitution after alpha-beta-depleted transplantation in children. TCRbeta library preparation incorporated unique molecular identifiers. TCRdb called the PCR reads again in MiXCR, with one record for every CDR3 protein. In the table there are 200,000 to 250,000 distinct CDR3 sequences, more than 10% of which are singletons. CDR3 length equals 17 residues. With V trimmed by 2 bases and J by 2 bases, 11 bases remained unmatched. From germline, CDR1 is MDHEN and CDR2 SYDVKM. This clonotype was recorded many times. The specimen was PBMCs from the stem cell graft donor, collected from the stem cell graft. This TCR derives from a human donor who donated a stem cell graft to a child with acute lymphoblastic leukemia. The chain employs TRBV28 and TRBJ2-5; TRBD2 aligns across 7 bases. The DNA of the CDR3 is TGTGCCAGCAGTTTACGGACCTCTAGCGGTAGACAAGAGACCCAGTACTTC. It is translated as CASSLRTSSGRQETQYF.